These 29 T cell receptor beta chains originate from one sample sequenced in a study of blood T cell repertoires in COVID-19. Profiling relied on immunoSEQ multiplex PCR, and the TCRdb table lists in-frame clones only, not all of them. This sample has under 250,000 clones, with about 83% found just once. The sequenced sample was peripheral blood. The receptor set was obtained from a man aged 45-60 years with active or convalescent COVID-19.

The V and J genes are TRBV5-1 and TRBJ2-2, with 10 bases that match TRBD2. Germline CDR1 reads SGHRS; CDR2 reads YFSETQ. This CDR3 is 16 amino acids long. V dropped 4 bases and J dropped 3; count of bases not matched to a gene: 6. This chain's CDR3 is CASSIRTSGDTGELFF. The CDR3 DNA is TGCGCCAGCAGCATTCGGACTAGCGGAGACACCGGGGAGCTGTTTTTT.

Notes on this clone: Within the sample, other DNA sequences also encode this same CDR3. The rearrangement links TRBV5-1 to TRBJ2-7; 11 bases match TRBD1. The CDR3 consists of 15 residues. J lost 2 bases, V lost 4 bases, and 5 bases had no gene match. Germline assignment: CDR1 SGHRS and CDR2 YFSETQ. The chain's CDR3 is CASSLRTGGTYEQYF. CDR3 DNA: TGCGCCAGCAGCCTTCGGACAGGGGGCACCTACGAGCAGTACTTC.

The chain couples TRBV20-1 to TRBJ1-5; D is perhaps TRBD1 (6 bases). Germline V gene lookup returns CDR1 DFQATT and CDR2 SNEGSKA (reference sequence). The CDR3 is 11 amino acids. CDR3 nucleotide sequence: TGCAGGACATACAGGGATCAGCCCCAGCATTTT. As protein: CRTYRDQPQHF.

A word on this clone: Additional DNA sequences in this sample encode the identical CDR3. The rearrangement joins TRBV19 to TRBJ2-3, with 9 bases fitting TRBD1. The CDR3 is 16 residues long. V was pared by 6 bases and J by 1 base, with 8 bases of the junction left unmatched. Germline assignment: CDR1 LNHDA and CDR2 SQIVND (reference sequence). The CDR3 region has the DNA TGTGCCAGTAGAACCACCAGACAGGGGGGCACAGATACGCAGTATTTT. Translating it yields CASRTTRQGGTDTQYF.

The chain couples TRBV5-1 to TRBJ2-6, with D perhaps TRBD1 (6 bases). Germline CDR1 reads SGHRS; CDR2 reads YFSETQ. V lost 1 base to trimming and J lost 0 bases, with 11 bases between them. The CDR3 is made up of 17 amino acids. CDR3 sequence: CASSLSWGPSGANVLTF. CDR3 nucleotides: TGCGCCAGCAGCTTGAGTTGGGGGCCCTCTGGGGCCAACGTCCTGACTTTC.

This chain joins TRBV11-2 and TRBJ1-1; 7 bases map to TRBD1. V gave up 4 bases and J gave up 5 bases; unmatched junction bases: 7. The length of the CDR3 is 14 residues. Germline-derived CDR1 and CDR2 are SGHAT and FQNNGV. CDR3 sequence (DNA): TGTGCCAGCAGCTCGGGGACAGAGTGGACTGAAGCTTTCTTT. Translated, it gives CASSSGTEWTEAFF.

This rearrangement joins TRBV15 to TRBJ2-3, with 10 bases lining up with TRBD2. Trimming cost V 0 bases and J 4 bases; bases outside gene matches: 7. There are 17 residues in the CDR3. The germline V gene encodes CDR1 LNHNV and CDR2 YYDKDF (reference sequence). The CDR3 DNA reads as TGTGCCACCAGCAGAGAGCCCCTAGCGGGGGTGGCAGATACGCAGTATTTT. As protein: CATSREPLAGVADTQYF.

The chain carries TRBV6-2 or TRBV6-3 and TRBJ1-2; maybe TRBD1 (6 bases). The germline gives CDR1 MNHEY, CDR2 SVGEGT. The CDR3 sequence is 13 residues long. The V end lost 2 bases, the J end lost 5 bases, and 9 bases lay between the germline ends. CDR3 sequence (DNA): TGTGCCAGCAGTTACCCAGGGGATTATGGCTACACCTTC. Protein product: CASSYPGDYGYTF.

In nucleotides, the CDR3 is TGTGCCAGCAGCTTATCGGTAGCGGGAGAGCAGTTCTTC. Its translation: CASSLSVAGEQFF. The chain uses TRBV7-3 and TRBJ2-1; TRBD2 matches 8 bases. The CDR3 consists of 13 residues. The V gene's germline CDR1 is SGHTA and CDR2 FQGTGA. Losses at the gene ends were 2 bases for V and 10 bases for J; bases not matched to a gene: 4.

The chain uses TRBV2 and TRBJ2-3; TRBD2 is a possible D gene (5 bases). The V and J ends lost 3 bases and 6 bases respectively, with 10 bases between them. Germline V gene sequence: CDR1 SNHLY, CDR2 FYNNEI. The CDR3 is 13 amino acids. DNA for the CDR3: TGTGCCAGCAGTGAGGTACTAGGGGATACGCAGTATTTT. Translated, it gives CASSEVLGDTQYF.

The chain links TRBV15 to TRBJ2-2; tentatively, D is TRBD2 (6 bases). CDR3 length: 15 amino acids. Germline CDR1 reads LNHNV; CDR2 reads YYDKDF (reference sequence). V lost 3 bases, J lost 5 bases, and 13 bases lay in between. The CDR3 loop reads CATSRGGIGTGELFF. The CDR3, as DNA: TGTGCCACCAGCAGGGGGGGAATAGGGACCGGGGAGCTGTTTTTT.

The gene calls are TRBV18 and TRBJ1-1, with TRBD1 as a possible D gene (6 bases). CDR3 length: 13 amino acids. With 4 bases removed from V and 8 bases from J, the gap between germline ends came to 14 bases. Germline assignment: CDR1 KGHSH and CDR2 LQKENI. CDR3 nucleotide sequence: TGTGCCAGCTCACGTGACAGGCAAATAGAAGCTTTCTTT. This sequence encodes CASSRDRQIEAFF.

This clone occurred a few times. The CDR3 DNA follows: TGTGCCAGCTCGGCGGGACCCGAGACTTACGAGCAGTACTTC. Protein product: CASSAGPETYEQYF. The chain joins TRBV18 to TRBJ2-7; TRBD2 is a possible D gene (6 bases). This CDR3 is 14 amino acids long. The germline gives CDR1 KGHSH, CDR2 LQKENI. V lost 6 bases and J 4 bases, leaving 16 bases between the germline ends.

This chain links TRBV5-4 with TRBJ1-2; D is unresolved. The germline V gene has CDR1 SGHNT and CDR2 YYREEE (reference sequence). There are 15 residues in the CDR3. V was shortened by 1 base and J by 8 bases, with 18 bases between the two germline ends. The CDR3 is CASSLWASLANGYTF. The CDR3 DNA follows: TGTGCCAGCAGCTTGTGGGCCAGCCTCGCTAACGGCTACACCTTC.

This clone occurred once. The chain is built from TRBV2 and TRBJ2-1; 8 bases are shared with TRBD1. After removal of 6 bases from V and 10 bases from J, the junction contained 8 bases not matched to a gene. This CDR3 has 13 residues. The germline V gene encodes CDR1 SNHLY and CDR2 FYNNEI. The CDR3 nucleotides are TGTGCCAGCAGGACAGGGGTTGGAGGGGAGCAGTTCTTC. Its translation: CASRTGVGGEQFF.

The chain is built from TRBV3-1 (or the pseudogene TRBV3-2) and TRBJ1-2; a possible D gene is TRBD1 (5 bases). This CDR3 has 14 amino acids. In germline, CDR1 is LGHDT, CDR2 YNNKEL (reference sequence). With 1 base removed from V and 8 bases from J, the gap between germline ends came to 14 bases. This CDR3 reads CASSQAGERRGYTF. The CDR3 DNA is TGTGCCAGCAGCCAAGCGGGGGAGAGAAGGGGCTACACCTTC.

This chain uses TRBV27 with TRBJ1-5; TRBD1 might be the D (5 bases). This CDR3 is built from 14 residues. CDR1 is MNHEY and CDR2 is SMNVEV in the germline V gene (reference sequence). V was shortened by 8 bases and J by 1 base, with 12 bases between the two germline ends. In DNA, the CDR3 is TGTGCCAGCCGCCTCGCAGGGAGCAATCAGCCCCAGCATTTT. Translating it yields CASRLAGSNQPQHF.

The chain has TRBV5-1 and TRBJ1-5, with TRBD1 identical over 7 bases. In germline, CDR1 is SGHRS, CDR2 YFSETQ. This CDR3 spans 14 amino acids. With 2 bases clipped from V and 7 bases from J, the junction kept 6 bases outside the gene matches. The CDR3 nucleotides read TGCGCCAGCAGCTTTGAAGGGGGCGGCCAGCCCCAGCATTTT. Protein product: CASSFEGGGQPQHF.

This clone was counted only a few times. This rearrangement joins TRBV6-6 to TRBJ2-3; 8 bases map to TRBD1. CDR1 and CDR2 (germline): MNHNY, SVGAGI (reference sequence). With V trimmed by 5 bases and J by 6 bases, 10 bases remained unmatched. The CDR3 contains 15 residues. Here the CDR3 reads CASSRDRPHLDTQYF. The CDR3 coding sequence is TGTGCCAGCAGTAGGGACAGGCCACATTTGGATACGCAGTATTTT.

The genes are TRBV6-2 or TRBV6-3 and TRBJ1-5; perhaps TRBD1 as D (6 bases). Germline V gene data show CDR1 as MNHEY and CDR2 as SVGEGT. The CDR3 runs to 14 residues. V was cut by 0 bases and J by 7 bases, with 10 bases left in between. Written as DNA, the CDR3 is TGTGCCAGCAGTTACTCGACCAGGGGCCAGCCCCAGCATTTT. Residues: CASSYSTRGQPQHF.

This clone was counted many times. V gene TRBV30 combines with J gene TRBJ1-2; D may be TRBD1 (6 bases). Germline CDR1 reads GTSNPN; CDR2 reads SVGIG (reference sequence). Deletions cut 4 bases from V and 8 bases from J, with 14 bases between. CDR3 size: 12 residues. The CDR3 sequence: CAWKVAGDGYTF. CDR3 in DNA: TGTGCCTGGAAGGTGGCAGGGGACGGCTACACCTTC. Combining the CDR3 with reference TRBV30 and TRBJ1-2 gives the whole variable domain SQTIHQWPATLVQPVGSPLSLECTVEGTSNPNLYWYRQAAGRGLQLLFYSVGIGQISSEVPQNLSASRPQDRQFILSSKKLLLSDSGFYLCAWKVAGDGYTFGSGTRLTVV.

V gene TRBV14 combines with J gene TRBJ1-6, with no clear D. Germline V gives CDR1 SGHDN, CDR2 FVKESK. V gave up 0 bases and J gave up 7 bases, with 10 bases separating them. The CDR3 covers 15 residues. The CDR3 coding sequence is TGTGCCAGCAGCCAAGATCGATGGCCCAATTCACCCCTCCACTTT. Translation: CASSQDRWPNSPLHF.

The DNA of the CDR3 is TGTGCCAGTAGTATTGCTAGCGGGCCCTTTGGCTCCTACAATGAGCAGTTCTTC. This sequence encodes CASSIASGPFGSYNEQFF. The chain links TRBV19 to TRBJ2-1; 8 positions match TRBD2. This CDR3 comprises 18 residues. Germline V CDR1 and CDR2: LNHDA, SQIVND (reference sequence). The junction had 10 bases not matched to a gene; V was cut back by 3 bases and J by 0 bases.

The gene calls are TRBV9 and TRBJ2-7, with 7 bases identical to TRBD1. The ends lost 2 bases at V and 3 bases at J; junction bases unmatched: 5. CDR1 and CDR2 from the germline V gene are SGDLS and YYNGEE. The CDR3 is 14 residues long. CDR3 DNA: TGTGCCAGCAGCGTCGGGACAGCGAACTACGAGCAGTACTTC. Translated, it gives CASSVGTANYEQYF.

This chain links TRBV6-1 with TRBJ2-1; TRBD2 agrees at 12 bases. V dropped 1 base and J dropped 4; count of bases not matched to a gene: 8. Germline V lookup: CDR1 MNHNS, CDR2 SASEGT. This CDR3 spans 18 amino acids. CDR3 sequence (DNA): TGTGCCAGCAGTGAAGGTACTAGCGGGGGGCATCAATACAATGAGCAGTTCTTC. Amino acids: CASSEGTSGGHQYNEQFF.

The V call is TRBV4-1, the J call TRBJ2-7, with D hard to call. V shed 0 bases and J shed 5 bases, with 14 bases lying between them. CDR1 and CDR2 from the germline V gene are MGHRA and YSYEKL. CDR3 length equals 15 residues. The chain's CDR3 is CASSQDRLTLDEQYF. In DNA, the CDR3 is TGCGCCAGCAGCCAAGATAGACTTACCCTGGACGAGCAGTACTTC.

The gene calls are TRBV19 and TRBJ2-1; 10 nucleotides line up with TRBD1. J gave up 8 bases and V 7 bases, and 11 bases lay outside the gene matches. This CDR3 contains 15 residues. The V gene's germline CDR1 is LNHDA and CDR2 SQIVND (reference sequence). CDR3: CASTPGQGFFYEQFF. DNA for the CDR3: TGTGCCAGTACCCCGGGACAGGGGTTTTTCTATGAGCAGTTCTTC.

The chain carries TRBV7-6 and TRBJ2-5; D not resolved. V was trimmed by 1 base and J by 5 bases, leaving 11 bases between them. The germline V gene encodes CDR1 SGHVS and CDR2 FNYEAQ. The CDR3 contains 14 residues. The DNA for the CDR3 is TGTGCCAGCAGCTTAGGAGTAGGAGTGGAGACCCAGTACTTC. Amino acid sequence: CASSLGVGVETQYF.

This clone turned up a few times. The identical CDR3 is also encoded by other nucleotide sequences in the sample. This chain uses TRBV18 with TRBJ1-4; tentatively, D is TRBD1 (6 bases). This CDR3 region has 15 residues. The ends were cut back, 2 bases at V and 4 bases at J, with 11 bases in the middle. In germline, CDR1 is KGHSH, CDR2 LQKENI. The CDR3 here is CASSPATGHNEKLFF. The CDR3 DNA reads TGTGCCAGCTCACCAGCGACAGGTCATAATGAAAAACTGTTTTTT. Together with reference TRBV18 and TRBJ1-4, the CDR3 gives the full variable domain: NAGVMQNPRHLVRRRGQEARLRCSPMKGHSHVYWYRQLPEEGLKFMVYLQKENIIDESGMPKERFSAEFPKEGPSILRIQQVVRGDSAAYFCASSPATGHNEKLFFGSGTQLSVL.